This entry lists 30 T cell receptor beta chains sequenced from one sample in a study of blood T cell repertoires in COVID-19. Produced via immunoSEQ multiplex PCR; TCRdb's table is partial and in-frame only. The sample shows roughly 68,000 clones, about 90% of them seen only once. Source material: peripheral blood. These receptor sequences come from a woman between 50 and 59 years old with COVID-19, enrolled during active disease.

V and J are TRBV9 and TRBJ2-1; 14 nucleotides line up with TRBD2. CDR1 and CDR2 from the germline V gene are SGDLS and YYNGEE. Trimming took 4 bases from V and 7 from J; bases not matched to a gene: 7. The CDR3 extends over 16 amino acids. The CDR3 loop is CASSSRTSGRFNEQFF. For the CDR3, the DNA is TGTGCCAGCAGCTCAAGGACTAGCGGGAGGTTTAATGAGCAGTTCTTC.

The chain joins TRBV19 to TRBJ2-7, with 7 bases lining up with TRBD2. The CDR3 contains 15 residues. The ends lost 3 bases at V and 1 base at J; junction bases unmatched: 6. Germline V gene sequence: CDR1 LNHDA, CDR2 SQIVND (reference sequence). The DNA of the CDR3 is TGTGCCAGTAGTATTGCAGCGGGGTTTTCCTACGAGCAGTACTTC. Translating it yields CASSIAAGFSYEQYF.

In nucleotides, the CDR3 is TGCGCCAGCAGTCAATCGGCCAGGGCGAACACCGGGGAGCTGTTTTTT. The encoded protein is CASSQSARANTGELFF. This chain links TRBV23-1 with TRBJ2-2; tentative D call: TRBD1 (5 bases). TRBV23-1 is filed as an ORF, its function uncertain. The CDR3 has 16 amino acids. Deletions cut 0 bases from V and 0 bases from J, with 8 bases between.

The chain carries TRBV4-2 and TRBJ2-1; 8 bases are a match to TRBD2. V lost 5 bases and J lost 6; bases outside the gene matches: 12. This CDR3 has 16 residues. Germline CDR1 LGHNA, CDR2 YNFKEQ. CDR3 DNA: TGTGCCAGCAGCAATTCCGGGACTAGGGGAATCAATGAGCAGTTCTTC. This sequence encodes CASSNSGTRGINEQFF.

This CDR3 is CASSPRGRSSYNEQFF. The CDR3 nucleotides are TGCGCCAGCAGCCCCCGCGGGAGGAGCTCCTACAATGAGCAGTTCTTC. The rearrangement links TRBV4-1 to TRBJ2-1; 8 nucleotides match TRBD2. This CDR3 spans 16 amino acids. V gave up 4 bases and J gave up 0 bases; unmatched junction bases: 5. In germline, CDR1 is MGHRA, CDR2 YSYEKL.

This chain uses TRBV3-1 (or the pseudogene TRBV3-2) with TRBJ2-7, with a tentative D call TRBD2 (5 bases). Germline V gives CDR1 LGHDT, CDR2 YNNKEL (reference sequence). CDR3 length equals 17 residues. V lost 2 bases to trimming and J lost 0 bases, with 17 bases between them. CDR3 in amino acids: CASSQKSGRLRSYEQYF. CDR3 nucleotide sequence: TGTGCCAGCAGCCAAAAGTCGGGGAGATTGCGCTCCTACGAGCAGTACTTC.

CDR3: CSVQTGLGSGNTIYF. CDR3 in DNA: TGCAGCGTTCAGACAGGGCTAGGCTCTGGAAACACCATATATTTT. The rearrangement joins TRBV29-1 to TRBJ1-3; 7 bases are a match to TRBD1. With 5 bases clipped from V and 0 bases from J, the junction kept 7 bases outside the gene matches. The CDR3 has 15 residues. CDR1 SQVTM and CDR2 ANQGSEA come from the germline V gene.

In its sample, this clone was seen once. The V and J genes are TRBV6-5 and TRBJ1-2; 9 nucleotides agree with TRBD1. V lost 5 bases to trimming and J lost 8 bases; unmatched junction nucleotides: 6. There are 13 residues in the CDR3. CDR1 is MNHEY, CDR2 SVGAGI, per germline. The CDR3 spells CASSPTGGWGYTF. In nucleotides, the CDR3 is TGTGCCAGCAGTCCTACAGGGGGCTGGGGCTACACCTTC.

This clone was seen a single time. The rearrangement joins TRBV7-9 to TRBJ2-3, with no clear D. The V gene lost 2 bases and the J gene lost 4 bases, with 7 bases spanning the gap. The germline V gene has CDR1 SEHNR and CDR2 FQNEAQ (reference sequence). The CDR3 runs to 13 residues. The CDR3 DNA is TGTGCCAGCAGCTTACAACATGCAGATACGCAGTATTTT. This encodes CASSLQHADTQYF.

The rearrangement joins TRBV7-6 to TRBJ1-1; 8 positions agree with TRBD1. Unmatched junction bases numbered 9, after V lost 5 bases and J lost 7 bases. The germline V gene has CDR1 SGHVS and CDR2 FNYEAQ. This CDR3 spans 14 amino acids. In DNA form, the CDR3 reads TGTGCCAGCAGCCTAACAGGGGGACATGATGAAGCTTTCTTT. Protein product: CASSLTGGHDEAFF. Based on the CDR3 plus reference TRBV7-6 and TRBJ1-1, the full variable domain is GAGVSQSPRYKVTKRGQDVALRCDPISGHVSLYWYRQALGQGPEFLTYFNYEAQQDKSGLPNDRFSAERPEGSISTLTIQRTEQRDSAMYRCASSLTGGHDEAFFGQGTRLTVV.

J is TRBJ1-1 and V is TRBV2; possibly TRBD1 for D (6 bases). The CDR3 has 13 residues. Trimming stripped 6 bases from V and 11 bases from J, with 19 bases between. Germline V gene data show CDR1 as SNHLY and CDR2 as FYNNEI. The CDR3 nucleotides read TGTGCCAGCAGACTAGGGACATCGCTGACCGCTTTCTTT. Translation gives CASRLGTSLTAFF.

The chain carries TRBV28 and TRBJ1-5; no clear D gene. From germline, CDR1 is MDHEN and CDR2 SYDVKM. V was trimmed by 5 bases and J by 3 bases, leaving 11 bases between them. The CDR3 is 14 amino acids. The CDR3 bases are TGTGCCAGCAGTCTCAACAGTTACAATCAGCCCCAGCATTTT. It specifies CASSLNSYNQPQHF.

This clone was detected once. The chain carries TRBV12-3 or TRBV12-4 and TRBJ2-7, with D perhaps matching TRBD2 (6 bases). The CDR3 has 13 residues. V was trimmed by 7 bases and J by 2 bases, leaving 12 bases between them. DNA for the CDR3: TGTGCCAGCACACGAGGCGGGACCTACGAGCAGTACTTC. Protein: CASTRGGTYEQYF.

This chain uses TRBV11-3 with TRBJ1-6, with D perhaps matching TRBD1 (6 bases). This CDR3 has 14 amino acids. Trimming shortened V by 0 bases and J by 8 bases, and 8 bases separated the two germline ends. Germline CDR1 SGHNT, CDR2 YENEEA. DNA for the CDR3: TGTGCCAGCAGCTTAGAGGGGGCTTATTCACCCCTCCACTTT. Its protein product is CASSLEGAYSPLHF.

This chain joins TRBV9 and TRBJ2-1, with 9 positions matching TRBD2. The CDR3 consists of 14 residues. Trimming cost V 0 bases and J 10 bases; bases outside gene matches: 5. Germline CDR1 reads SGDLS; CDR2 reads YYNGEE. CDR3 nucleotides: TGTGCCAGCAGCGTAGGGCTAGCGGGATGGGAGCAGTTCTTC. Its protein product is CASSVGLAGWEQFF.

The rearrangement joins TRBV3-1 (or the pseudogene TRBV3-2) to TRBJ2-2, with 7 bases identical to TRBD2. CDR3 size: 15 residues. Trimming cost V 3 bases and J 7 bases; bases outside gene matches: 8. CDR1 LGHDT and CDR2 YNNKEL come from the germline V gene (reference sequence). In DNA, the CDR3 is TGTGCCAGCAGCCATGCGGGAGTGCAGGGCGGGGAGCTGTTTTTT. Residues: CASSHAGVQGGELFF.

CDR3 sequence reads: CATSDPKPGLAPNNEQFF. The CDR3 nucleotides are TGTGCCACCAGTGATCCGAAACCGGGACTAGCGCCAAACAATGAGCAGTTCTTC. The chain joins TRBV24-1 to TRBJ2-1, with 10 bases lining up with TRBD2. V was pared by 3 bases and J by 5 bases, with 12 bases of the junction left unmatched. This CDR3 has 18 amino acids. CDR1 and CDR2 from the germline V gene are KGHDR and SFDVKD.

This sequence joins TRBV27 and TRBJ2-7, with a tentative D call TRBD1 (5 bases). The CDR3 runs 18 residues. Germline lookup yields CDR1 MNHEY and CDR2 SMNVEV (reference sequence). V lost 0 bases and J 2 bases, leaving 20 bases between the germline ends. CDR3 protein: CASSLSAPEAGSTYEQYF. The CDR3 nucleotides are TGTGCCAGCAGTTTATCCGCCCCGGAAGCAGGGTCAACCTACGAGCAGTACTTC.

The V call is TRBV4-2, the J call TRBJ2-3; 13 bases are a match to TRBD2. CDR3 length: 16 residues. Trimming cost V 4 bases and J 3 bases; bases outside gene matches: 4. Germline CDR1 is LGHNA and CDR2 is YNFKEQ. Here the CDR3 DNA reads TGTGCCAGCAGCCGAGGACTAGCGGGAGTGACAGATACGCAGTATTTT. Amino acids: CASSRGLAGVTDTQYF.

The chain couples TRBV30 to TRBJ2-2; D possibly corresponds to TRBD2 (7 bases). Trimming cost V 2 bases and J 6 bases, with 13 bases left between them. This CDR3 is 14 amino acids long. Germline V CDR1 and CDR2: GTSNPN, SVGIG (reference sequence). CDR3 nucleotide sequence: TGTGCCTGGAGTCGGGGGGCGGTGGCCGGGGAGCTGTTTTTT. The encoded protein is CAWSRGAVAGELFF.

V is TRBV3-1 (or the pseudogene TRBV3-2) and J is TRBJ2-3; 9 positions agree with TRBD2. Trimming at V came to 2 bases and at J to 2 bases, leaving 8 bases not matched to a gene. Germline V gene lookup returns CDR1 LGHDT and CDR2 YNNKEL (reference sequence). The CDR3 covers 17 residues. The CDR3 DNA is TGTGCCAGCAGCCAAATATCTAGCGGGATGTACACAGATACGCAGTATTTT. Protein sequence: CASSQISSGMYTDTQYF.

The chain is built from TRBV10-3 and TRBJ2-7; 7 positions agree with TRBD1. There are 16 residues in the CDR3. V shed 4 bases, J shed 3 bases, and the junction held 12 bases outside the gene matches. In germline, CDR1 is ENHRY, CDR2 SYGVKD. In DNA form, the CDR3 reads TGTGCCATCAGTGGACGAGCCTCAGGGGGAAACTACGAGCAGTACTTC. Translating it yields CAISGRASGGNYEQYF.

The chain has TRBV2 and TRBJ2-7; maybe TRBD2 (6 bases). The V gene's germline CDR1 is SNHLY and CDR2 FYNNEI. CDR3 length: 13 residues. V was trimmed by 7 bases and J by 6 bases, leaving 16 bases between them. CDR3 amino acids: CASTKTQGGEQYF. CDR3 DNA: TGTGCCAGCACGAAAACCCAGGGAGGCGAGCAGTACTTC.

The gene calls are TRBV5-3 and TRBJ1-1; TRBD1 matches at 8 bases. TRBV5-3 is known as an ORF, though its function is uncertain. Unmatched junction bases numbered 32, after V lost 2 bases and J lost 11 bases. The CDR3 is 21 amino acids. The CDR3 sequence: CARSFGQGGKRVSLTGKSAFF. The CDR3 DNA sequence: TGTGCCAGAAGCTTCGGACAGGGAGGGAAGCGGGTGTCCCTAACGGGTAAGAGCGCTTTCTTT.

The chain joins TRBV12-3 or TRBV12-4 to TRBJ2-5; 8 bases map to TRBD2. This CDR3 spans 12 amino acids. Trimming cost V 5 bases and J 5 bases; bases outside gene matches: 1. The CDR3, as DNA: TGTGCCAGCAGTCCTAGCGGGGAGACCCAGTACTTC. This encodes CASSPSGETQYF.

The rearrangement joins TRBV7-9 to TRBJ2-1; D unclear. V lost 6 bases and J lost 0, with 9 bases in between. CDR3 size: 14 residues. Per germline, CDR1 SEHNR and CDR2 FQNEAQ (reference sequence). Here the CDR3 DNA reads TGTGCCAGCAGGACTGGAACCTCCTACAATGAGCAGTTCTTC. Protein product: CASRTGTSYNEQFF.

The rearrangement links TRBV6-5 to TRBJ1-2; 8 bases match TRBD1. V trimming: 6 bases; J trimming: 4 bases; junction bases outside the gene matches: 4. The CDR3 contains 13 residues. CDR1 and CDR2 (germline): MNHEY, SVGAGI. The CDR3 loop reads CASSLGQVYGYTF. Here the CDR3 DNA reads TGTGCCAGCAGCCTGGGACAGGTCTATGGCTACACCTTC.

In DNA, the CDR3 is TGTGCCAGCGGACCCCTGAGCGGGCCCTACAATGAGCAGTTCTTC. This translates into CASGPLSGPYNEQFF. The chain uses TRBV11-2 and TRBJ2-1; D is possibly TRBD2 (6 bases). CDR1 is SGHAT, CDR2 FQNNGV, per germline. The CDR3 loop spans 15 amino acids. V lost 8 bases, J lost 2 bases, and 16 bases lay in between.

The chain employs TRBV7-9 and TRBJ1-2; no clear D gene. From germline, CDR1 is SEHNR and CDR2 FQNEAQ (reference sequence). The ends were cut back, 5 bases at V and 4 bases at J, with 11 bases in the middle. This CDR3 has 13 amino acids. CDR3 DNA: TGTGCCAGCAGCCCCGGGAGGGCCTATGGCTACACCTTC. Its protein product is CASSPGRAYGYTF.

This clone was observed a few times. The V gene is TRBV7-9, the J gene TRBJ1-5; D is unresolved. Germline V gene sequence: CDR1 SEHNR, CDR2 FQNEAQ (reference sequence). The V and J ends lost 3 bases and 0 bases respectively, with 9 bases between them. CDR3 length equals 15 residues. The CDR3 bases are TGTGCCAGCAGCTTTTACGGTAATAGCAATCAGCCCCAGCATTTT. It yields the protein CASSFYGNSNQPQHF.